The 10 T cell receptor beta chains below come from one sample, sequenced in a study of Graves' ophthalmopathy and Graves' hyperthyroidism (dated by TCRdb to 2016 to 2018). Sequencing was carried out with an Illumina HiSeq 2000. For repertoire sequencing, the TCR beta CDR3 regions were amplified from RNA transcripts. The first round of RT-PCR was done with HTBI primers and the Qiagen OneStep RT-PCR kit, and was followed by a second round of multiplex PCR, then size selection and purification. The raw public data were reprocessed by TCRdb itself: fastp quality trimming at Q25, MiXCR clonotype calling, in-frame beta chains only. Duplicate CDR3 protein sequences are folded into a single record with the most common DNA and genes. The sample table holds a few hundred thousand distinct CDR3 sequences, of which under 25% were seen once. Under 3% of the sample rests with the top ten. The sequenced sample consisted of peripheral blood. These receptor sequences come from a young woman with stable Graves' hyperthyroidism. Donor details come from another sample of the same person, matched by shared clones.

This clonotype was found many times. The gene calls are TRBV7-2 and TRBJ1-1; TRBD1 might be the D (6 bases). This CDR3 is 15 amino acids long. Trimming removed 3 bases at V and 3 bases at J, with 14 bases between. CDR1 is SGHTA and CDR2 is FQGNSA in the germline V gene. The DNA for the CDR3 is TGTGCCAGCAGCTTCAGGGGCGCGGCGTACACTGAAGCTTTCTTT. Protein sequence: CASSFRGAAYTEAFF.

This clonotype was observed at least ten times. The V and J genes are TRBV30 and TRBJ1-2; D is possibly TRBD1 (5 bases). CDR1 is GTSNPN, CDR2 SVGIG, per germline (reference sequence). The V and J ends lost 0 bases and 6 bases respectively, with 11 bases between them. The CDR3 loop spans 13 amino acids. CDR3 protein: CAWSVAVGHGYTF. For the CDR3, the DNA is TGTGCCTGGAGTGTAGCAGTGGGGCATGGCTACACCTTC. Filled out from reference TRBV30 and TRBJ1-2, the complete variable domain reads SQTIHQWPATLVQPVGSPLSLECTVEGTSNPNLYWYRQAAGRGLQLLFYSVGIGQISSEVPQNLSASRPQDRQFILSSKKLLLSDSGFYLCAWSVAVGHGYTFGSGTRLTVV.

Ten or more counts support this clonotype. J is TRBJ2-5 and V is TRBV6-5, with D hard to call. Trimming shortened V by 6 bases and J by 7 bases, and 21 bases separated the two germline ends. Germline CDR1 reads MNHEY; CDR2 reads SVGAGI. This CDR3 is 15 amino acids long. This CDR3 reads CASSSHGNSPRTQYF. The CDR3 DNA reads TGTGCCAGCAGCTCCCATGGTAATAGCCCCAGGACCCAGTACTTC.

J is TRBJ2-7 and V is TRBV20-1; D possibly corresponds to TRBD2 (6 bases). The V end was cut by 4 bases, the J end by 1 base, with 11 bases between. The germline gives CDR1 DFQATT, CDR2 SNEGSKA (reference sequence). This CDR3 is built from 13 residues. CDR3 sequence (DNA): TGCAGTGCTACGGCTAGCGTTTCCTACGAGCAGTACTTC. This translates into CSATASVSYEQYF.

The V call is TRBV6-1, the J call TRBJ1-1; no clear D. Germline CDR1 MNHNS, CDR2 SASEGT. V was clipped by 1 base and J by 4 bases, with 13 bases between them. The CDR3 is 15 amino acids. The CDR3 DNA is TGTGCCAGCAGTGAAGGGGCAGGCTGGAGCACTGAAGCTTTCTTT. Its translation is CASSEGAGWSTEAFF.

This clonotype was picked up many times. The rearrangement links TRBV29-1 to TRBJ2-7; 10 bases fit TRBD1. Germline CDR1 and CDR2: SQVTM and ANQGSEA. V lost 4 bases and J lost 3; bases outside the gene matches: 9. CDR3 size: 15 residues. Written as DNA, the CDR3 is TGCAGCGTTGCCCAGGGACAGGGGTTAGGCTACGAGCAGTACTTC. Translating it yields CSVAQGQGLGYEQYF.

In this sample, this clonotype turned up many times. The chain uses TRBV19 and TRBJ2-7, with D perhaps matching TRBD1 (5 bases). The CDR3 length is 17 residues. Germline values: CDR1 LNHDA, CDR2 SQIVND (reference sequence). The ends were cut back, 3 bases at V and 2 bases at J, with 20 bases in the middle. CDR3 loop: CASSMAVGQRATYEQYF. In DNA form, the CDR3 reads TGTGCCAGTAGTATGGCCGTGGGGCAGAGAGCGACCTACGAGCAGTACTTC.

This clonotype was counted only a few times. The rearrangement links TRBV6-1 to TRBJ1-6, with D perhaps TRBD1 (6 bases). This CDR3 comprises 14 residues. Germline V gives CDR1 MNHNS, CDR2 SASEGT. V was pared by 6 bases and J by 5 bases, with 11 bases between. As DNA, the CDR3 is TGTGCCAGCAGAATAGGACAGAATAATTCACCCCTCCACTTT. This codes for CASRIGQNNSPLHF.

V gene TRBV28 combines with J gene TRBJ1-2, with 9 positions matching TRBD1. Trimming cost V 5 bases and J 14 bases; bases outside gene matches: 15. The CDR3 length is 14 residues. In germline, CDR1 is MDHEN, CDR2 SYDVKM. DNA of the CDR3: TGTGCCAGCAGTCAGCGGACAGGGGAAAGAGTGCGGACCTTC. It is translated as CASSQRTGERVRTF.

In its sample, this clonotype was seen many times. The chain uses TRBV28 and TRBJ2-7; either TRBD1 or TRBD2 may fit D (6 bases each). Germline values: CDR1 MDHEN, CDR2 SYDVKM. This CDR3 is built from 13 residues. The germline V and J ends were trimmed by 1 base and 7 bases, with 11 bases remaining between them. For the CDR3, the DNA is TGTGCCAGCAGTTTATTGGGGGCGGGGGAGCAGTACTTC. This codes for CASSLLGAGEQYF.